A selection of T cell receptor beta chains follows, all from one sample in a study of cytomegalovirus exposure and HLA in healthy donors. TCRdb keeps only in-frame clones here, not all; method: immunoSEQ multiplex PCR. The repertoire holds around 190,000 clones, with roughly 82% as singletons. The sequencing input was PBMCs. All receptors come from a woman aged 45-59 years in good health and CMV-seronegative. Each CDR3 is given with its conserved first and last residue. The D gene is left open where the match is weak. Clone size is shown for a subset of rows, as once, few, many or a class of expanded clone.

d_gene: NA; abundance: once; v_gene: TRBV5-4; j_gene: TRBJ2-7; CDR3nt: TGTGCCAGCAGCCTTATACGGGAGGAGCAGTACTTC; CDR3aa: CASSLIREEQYF
d_gene: NA; abundance: few; v_gene: TRBV19; j_gene: TRBJ1-1; CDR3nt: TGTGCCGCGGGGGGCAGAGACACTGAAGCTTTCTTT; CDR3aa: CAAGGRDTEAFF
d_gene: NA; abundance: NA; v_gene: TRBV6-5; j_gene: TRBJ2-7; CDR3nt: TGTGCCAGCAGTTACTCGGGGGACCGGGACTACGAGCAGTACTTC; CDR3aa: CASSYSGDRDYEQYF
d_gene: TRBD2; abundance: NA; v_gene: TRBV12-5; j_gene: TRBJ2-2; CDR3nt: TGTGCTAGTGGTTTGTTTATCCTAGCGGGAGTGAACACCGGGGAGCTGTTTTTT; CDR3aa: CASGLFILAGVNTGELFF
d_gene: TRBD1; abundance: NA; v_gene: TRBV28; j_gene: TRBJ2-1; CDR3nt: TGTGCCAGCAGTTTAGCGGGACAGGGGACCTACAATGAGCAGTTCTTC; CDR3aa: CASSLAGQGTYNEQFF
d_gene: NA; abundance: NA; v_gene: TRBV5-1; j_gene: TRBJ2-7; CDR3nt: TGCGCCAGCAGCCAACAGGGCCGAGTCTACGAGCAGTACTTC; CDR3aa: CASSQQGRVYEQYF
d_gene: TRBD2; abundance: NA; v_gene: TRBV27; j_gene: TRBJ2-7; CDR3nt: TGTGCCAGCAGTGCCCTAGCGGGGGACTCCTACGAGCAGTACTTC; CDR3aa: CASSALAGDSYEQYF
d_gene: TRBD1; abundance: NA; v_gene: TRBV19; j_gene: TRBJ1-2; CDR3nt: TGTGCCAGTAGTATGGGGCGGGACAGGCGAATTAACTATGGCTACACCTTC; CDR3aa: CASSMGRDRRINYGYTF
d_gene: TRBD1; abundance: NA; v_gene: TRBV5-1; j_gene: TRBJ2-7; CDR3nt: TGCGCCAGCAGCCGGGACAGGGCGACCTACGAGCAGTACTTC; CDR3aa: CASSRDRATYEQYF
d_gene: NA; abundance: NA; v_gene: TRBV7-6; j_gene: TRBJ2-5; CDR3nt: TGTGCCAGCAGCAAGTTTTTCGGAGAGACCCAGTACTTC; CDR3aa: CASSKFFGETQYF